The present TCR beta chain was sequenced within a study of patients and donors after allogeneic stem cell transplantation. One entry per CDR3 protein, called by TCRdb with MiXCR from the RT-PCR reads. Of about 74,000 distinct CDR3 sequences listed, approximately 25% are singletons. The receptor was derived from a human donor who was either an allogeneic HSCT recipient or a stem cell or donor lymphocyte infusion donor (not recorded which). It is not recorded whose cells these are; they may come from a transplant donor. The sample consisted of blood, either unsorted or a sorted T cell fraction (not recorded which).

The CDR3 nucleotides read TGTGCCAGCAGCGTTACGGGGGACTTTTACAATGAGCAGTTCTTC. It yields the protein CASSVTGDFYNEQFF. The V and J genes are TRBV9 and TRBJ2-1, with D maybe TRBD2 (6 bases). Trimming took off 2 bases at V and 4 bases at J, with 13 bases between the two ends. Germline loops: CDR1 SGDLS, CDR2 YYNGEE. The CDR3 sequence is 15 residues long.